The clone carrying this T cell receptor (beta chain) was counted many times. Its antigen remains unknown. Described time point: sample taken at primary tumor resection. This entry belongs to a study of spatial heterogeneity in lung cancer. Study in general: Sequences of the beta chain were consistently detected in greater numbers than alpha-chain sequences. The correlation between TCR transcript counts in tumor regions and a T cell module score from matched bulk RNA-seq was strong.

Carried by each TCR cDNA molecule was a unique molecular identifier. Using its own MiXCR run on the 5' RACE reads, TCRdb lists one record per CDR3 protein. The sample has more than 10,000 distinct CDR3 sequences, approximately 2.9% seen once. Findings and caveats of the study: One measure, the expanded intratumoral alpha and beta TCR count, tracked tumor mutation counts. Tumor T-cell coverage was an estimated 7% or so for alpha and more than 11% for beta chains.

CDR3 length: 12 amino acids. V was pared by 5 bases and J by 7 bases, with 9 bases between. Germline V CDR1 and CDR2: PRHDT, FYEKMQ (reference sequence). The receptor comes from a male donor with early-stage non-small cell lung cancer. This chain connects TRBV13 to TRBJ1-3, with D unresolved. Source: lung tumor tissue, taken at surgery. The CDR3 sequence is CASSIQTNTIYF. The CDR3 region has the DNA TGTGCCAGCAGCATCCAGACGAACACCATATATTTT.